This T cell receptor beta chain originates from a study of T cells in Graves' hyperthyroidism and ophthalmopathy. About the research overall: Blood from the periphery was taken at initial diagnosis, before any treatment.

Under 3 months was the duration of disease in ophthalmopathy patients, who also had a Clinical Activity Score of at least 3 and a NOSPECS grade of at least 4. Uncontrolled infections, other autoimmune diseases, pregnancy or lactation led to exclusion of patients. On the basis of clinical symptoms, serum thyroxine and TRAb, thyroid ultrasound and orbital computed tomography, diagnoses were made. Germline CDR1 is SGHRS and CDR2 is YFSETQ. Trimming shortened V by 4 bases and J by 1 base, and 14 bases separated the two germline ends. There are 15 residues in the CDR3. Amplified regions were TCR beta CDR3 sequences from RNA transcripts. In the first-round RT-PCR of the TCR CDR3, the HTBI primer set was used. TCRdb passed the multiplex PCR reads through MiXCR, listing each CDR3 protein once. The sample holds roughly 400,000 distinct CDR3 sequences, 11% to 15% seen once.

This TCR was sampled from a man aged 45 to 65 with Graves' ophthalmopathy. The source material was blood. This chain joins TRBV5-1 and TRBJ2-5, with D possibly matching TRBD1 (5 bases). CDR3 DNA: TGCGCCAGCAGCGGGGCGCGGCGGATCCAAGAGACCCAGTACTTC. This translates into CASSGARRIQETQYF.